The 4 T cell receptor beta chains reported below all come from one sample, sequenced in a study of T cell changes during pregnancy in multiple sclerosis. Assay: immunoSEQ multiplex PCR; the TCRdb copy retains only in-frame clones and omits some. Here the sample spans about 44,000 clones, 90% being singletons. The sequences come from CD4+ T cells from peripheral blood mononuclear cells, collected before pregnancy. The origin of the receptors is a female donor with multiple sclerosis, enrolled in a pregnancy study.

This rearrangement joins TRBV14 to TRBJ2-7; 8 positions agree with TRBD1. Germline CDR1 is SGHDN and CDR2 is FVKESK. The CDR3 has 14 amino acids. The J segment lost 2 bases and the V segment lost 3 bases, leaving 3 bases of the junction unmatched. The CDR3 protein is CASSHEQGAYEQYF. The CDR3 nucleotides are TGTGCCAGCAGCCACGAACAGGGGGCCTACGAGCAGTACTTC.

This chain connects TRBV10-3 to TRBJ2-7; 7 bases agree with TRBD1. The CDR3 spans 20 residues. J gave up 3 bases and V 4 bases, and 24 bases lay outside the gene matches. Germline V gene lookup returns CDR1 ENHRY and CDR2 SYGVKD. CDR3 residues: CAISGTQDRFSPLSFYEQYF. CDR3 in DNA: TGTGCCATCAGTGGGACCCAGGACAGGTTTTCCCCCCTTTCGTTCTACGAGCAGTACTTC.

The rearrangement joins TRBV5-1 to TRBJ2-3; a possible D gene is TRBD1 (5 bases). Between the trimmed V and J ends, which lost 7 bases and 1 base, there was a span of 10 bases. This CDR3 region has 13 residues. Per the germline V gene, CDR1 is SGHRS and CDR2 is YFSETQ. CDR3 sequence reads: CASQEQGTDTQYF. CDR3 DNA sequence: TGCGCCAGCCAGGAACAGGGCACAGATACGCAGTATTTT.

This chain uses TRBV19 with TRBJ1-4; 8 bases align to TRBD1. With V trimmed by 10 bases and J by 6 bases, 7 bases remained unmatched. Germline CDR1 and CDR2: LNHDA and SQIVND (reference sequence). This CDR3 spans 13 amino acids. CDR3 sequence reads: CATQDRVYEKLFF. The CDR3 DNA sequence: TGTGCCACCCAGGACAGGGTCTATGAAAAACTGTTTTTT.